This entry is about one T cell receptor beta chain. CDR1 and CDR2 from the germline V gene are MNHEY and SMNVEV (reference sequence). Deletions cut 3 bases from V and 0 bases from J, with 15 bases between. CDR3 length: 16 amino acids. In the source study's methods: Reference gene primer amplification gave estimated nucleated cell counts. Clones were read by immunoSEQ multiplex PCR, and TCRdb kept only the in-frame ones, dropping some. From that table come the V and J calls and clone size; the DNA was used to work out D and trimming. This sample yields 100,000 to 150,000 clones, of which approximately 80% are seen a single time; over 6.5% belongs to the top ten. The data are from a study of blood T cell repertoires in COVID-19. About the study: In each case, the material was cDNA or gDNA derived from T cells, B-cell-depleted T cells, or PBMCs.

The receptor's source is a human donor in a cohort sampled during active COVID-19. Sequencing input: peripheral blood. The rearrangement links TRBV27 to TRBJ2-7; tentative D call: TRBD2 (6 bases). Here the CDR3 reads CASSFFVERASYEQYF. In DNA form, the CDR3 reads TGTGCCAGCAGTTTTTTCGTCGAGCGGGCCTCCTACGAGCAGTACTTC.